These 14 T cell receptor beta chains were all obtained from the same sample, sequenced in a study of cytomegalovirus exposure and HLA in healthy donors. It was with 60 Vbeta and 13 Jbeta primers that the PCR ran. The data were produced by immunoSEQ multiplex PCR, yet TCRdb's version contains in-frame clones alone and is incomplete. The sample holds 130,000 or so clones, 80% seen once. Sequencing was carried out using PBMCs. The source is a man aged 25-45 years in good health and CMV-seronegative.

This chain joins TRBV19 and TRBJ2-3, with TRBD2 matching over 10 bases. CDR1 is LNHDA, CDR2 SQIVND, per germline (reference sequence). Trimming cost V 6 bases and J 2 bases; bases outside gene matches: 5. CDR3 size: 15 residues. The CDR3 reads CASRPLAGDTDTQYF. The CDR3 DNA is TGTGCCAGTAGGCCCCTAGCGGGAGACACAGATACGCAGTATTTT.

V gene TRBV10-2 combines with J gene TRBJ2-2; no firm D call. Looked up from germline, CDR1 is WSHSY and CDR2 is SAAADI. CDR3 length equals 12 residues. V was cut by 7 bases and J by 7 bases, with 10 bases left in between. The CDR3 reads CASNAANGELFF. The CDR3 DNA reads TGCGCCAGCAATGCGGCGAACGGGGAGCTGTTTTTT.

The chain carries TRBV15 and TRBJ1-5; a weak D match, TRBD1 (5 bases). CDR1 LNHNV and CDR2 YYDKDF come from the germline V gene (reference sequence). V lost 4 bases and J 0 bases, leaving 13 bases between the germline ends. This CDR3 comprises 16 residues. The CDR3 DNA is TGTGCCACCAGCACCAACCACAGGAATAGCAATCAGCCCCAGCATTTT. Translating it yields CATSTNHRNSNQPQHF.

V usage is TRBV19 and J usage is TRBJ2-7, with 8 bases aligning to TRBD1. Losses at the gene ends were 5 bases for V and 3 bases for J; bases not matched to a gene: 6. Germline assignment: CDR1 LNHDA and CDR2 SQIVND (reference sequence). The CDR3 loop spans 14 amino acids. The CDR3 sequence is CASSPLTGDYEQYF. DNA of the CDR3: TGTGCCAGTAGTCCGCTGACAGGGGACTACGAGCAGTACTTC.

J is TRBJ2-3 and V is TRBV4-3; D perhaps matches TRBD2 (6 bases). In germline, CDR1 is LGHNA, CDR2 YSLEER. Trimming removed 1 base from V and 3 bases from J, with 14 bases in between. The CDR3 is 16 amino acids. The CDR3 reads CASSQAGGVGTDTQYF. For the CDR3, the DNA is TGCGCCAGCAGCCAAGCTGGAGGGGTCGGGACAGATACGCAGTATTTT.

The chain uses TRBV28 and TRBJ2-7; weak D call: TRBD1 (6 bases). CDR1 is MDHEN, CDR2 SYDVKM, per germline. The CDR3 has 12 residues. With 9 bases removed from V and 0 bases from J, the gap between germline ends came to 9 bases. CDR3: CASQGTSYEQYF. The DNA for the CDR3 is TGTGCCAGTCAGGGGACCTCCTACGAGCAGTACTTC.

The V call is TRBV7-2, the J call TRBJ2-3, with 14 positions matching TRBD2. V dropped 1 base and J dropped 4; count of bases not matched to a gene: 10. This CDR3 spans 19 amino acids. CDR1 SGHTA and CDR2 FQGNSA come from the germline V gene. The CDR3 sequence is CASSLVSGTSGRGSDTQYF. The CDR3 bases are TGTGCCAGCAGCTTAGTCTCGGGGACTAGCGGGAGAGGCTCAGATACGCAGTATTTT.

The chain carries TRBV1 and TRBJ2-5; whether TRBD2, the table's D call, matches the DNA was not checked. TRBV1 is tagged as a pseudogene. The CDR3 consists of 15 residues. Written as DNA, the CDR3 is TGCACCAGCAGCCTAAGGCGGATGTACCAAGAGACCCAGTACTTC. This translates into CTSSLRRMYQETQYF.

This clone turned up a few times. One junction end does not reproduce the germline sequence, and a read error may be involved. CDR3 region: CASSGGQAPGNTIYF. CDR3 bases: TGTGCCAGCAGTGGGGGACAGGCGCCTGGCAACACCATATATTTT. V gene TRBV28 combines with J gene TRBJ1-3; TRBD1 agrees at 8 bases. Germline values: CDR1 MDHEN, CDR2 SYDVKM. This CDR3 has 15 residues.

The J gene is TRBJ1-2, the V gene TRBV6-6; tentative D call: TRBD1 (5 bases). The CDR3 totals 13 residues. The germline V gene has CDR1 MNHNY and CDR2 SVGAGI (reference sequence). Trimming stripped 11 bases from V and 4 bases from J, with 17 bases between. As DNA, the CDR3 is TGTGCCGCACGAACTACAGGATCCTATGGCTACACCTTC. It encodes CAARTTGSYGYTF.

The CDR3 bases are TGTGCCAGCAGCCTCACTAGCGACTCCTACAATGAGCAGTTCTTC. Translating it yields CASSLTSDSYNEQFF. This chain uses TRBV7-2 with TRBJ2-1, with 7 bases lining up with TRBD2. Germline CDR1 and CDR2: SGHTA and FQGNSA. This CDR3 is built from 15 residues. J lost 0 bases, V lost 5 bases, and 4 bases had no gene match. The full variable domain, rest sourced from reference TRBV7-2 and TRBJ2-1, is GAGVSQSPSNKVTEKGKDVELRCDPISGHTALYWYRQSLGQGLEFLIYFQGNSAPDKSGLPSDRFSAERTGGSVSTLTIQRTQQEDSAVYLCASSLTSDSYNEQFFGPGTRLTVL.

This sequence joins TRBV9 and TRBJ2-7; tentative D call: TRBD1 (6 bases). The length of the CDR3 is 14 residues. Trimming cost V 2 bases and J 0 bases, with 9 bases left between them. Germline V gene sequence: CDR1 SGDLS, CDR2 YYNGEE. CDR3 protein: CASSVQGGSYEQYF. The DNA for the CDR3 is TGTGCCAGCAGCGTTCAAGGGGGCTCCTACGAGCAGTACTTC.

The rearrangement links TRBV5-1 to TRBJ2-1; 7 bases line up with TRBD2. The CDR3 runs to 14 residues. V lost 4 bases to trimming and J lost 7 bases; unmatched junction nucleotides: 8. CDR1 and CDR2 (germline): SGHRS, YFSETQ. Here the CDR3 reads CASSGGSLLNEQFF. CDR3 bases: TGCGCCAGCAGCGGCGGGAGCCTTTTGAATGAGCAGTTCTTC.

J is TRBJ1-3 and V is TRBV29-1; unclear D gene. Germline CDR1 and CDR2: SQVTM and ANQGSEA. Trimming cost V 6 bases and J 4 bases, with 7 bases left between them. The CDR3 sequence is 11 residues long. Here the CDR3 reads CSVESGNTIYF. CDR3 DNA: TGCAGCGTCGAGTCCGGAAACACCATATATTTT.